The 2 T cell receptor beta chains below all came from one sample that was sequenced in a study of T cell repertoires in cytomegalovirus infection. MiXCR was run by TCRdb on the reads, yielding one entry per CDR3 protein. The data contain some 300,000 distinct CDR3 sequences, approximately 10% of them singletons. Sequencing was performed on PBMCs. The receptors stem from a human donor in good health (CMV status not recorded). Some clones in this sample may be carry-over from other donors' samples.

In its sample, this clonotype was seen many times. DNA for the CDR3: TGTGCCAGCAGCTTATATCTCGGCAGTAGCACAGATACGCAGTATTTT. It codes for CASSLYLGSSTDTQYF. This chain uses TRBV7-9 with TRBJ2-3; D is unclear. The V and J ends lost 2 bases and 0 bases respectively, with 12 bases between them. CDR1 SEHNR and CDR2 FQNEAQ come from the germline V gene (reference sequence). This CDR3 has 16 amino acids.

Turning to this clonotype: This could be a read error, since a much larger clone is one nucleotide away. The rearrangement uses TRBV19 and TRBJ2-3, with 8 nucleotides matching TRBD2. Germline CDR1 reads LNHDA; CDR2 reads SQIVND (reference sequence). Trimming removed 5 bases from V and 2 bases from J; junction bases left unmatched: 12. This CDR3 contains 17 residues. The DNA of the CDR3 is TGTGCCAGTAGTGCGACTGGCGGGGGGATTTACACAGATACGCAGTATTTT. Protein sequence: CASSATGGGIYTDTQYF.